The clone carrying this T cell receptor (beta chain) was seen repeatedly, ten times or more. Antigen unknown. TCRdb re-analysed the reads in MiXCR, keeping a single row per CDR3 protein. Among approximately 250,000 distinct CDR3 sequences, about 7% were seen once, and the ten largest hold under 7%. V lost 8 bases and J 2 bases, leaving 11 bases between the germline ends. The CDR3 sequence is 12 residues long. The V gene's germline CDR1 is DFQATT and CDR2 SNEGSKA (reference sequence). This entry comes from a study of T cell repertoires in cytomegalovirus infection. Study-wide results and limits: It was HLA-C-restricted CMV-specific TCR beta clonotypes that dominated the response ex vivo. Cumulative public TCR beta family frequency identified carriers of CMV plus the relevant HLA.

This sequence joins TRBV20-1 and TRBJ2-3; no clear D. The sequencing input was PBMCs. The sequence derives from a human donor in good health (CMV status not recorded). Some clones in this sample may be carry-over from other donors' samples. This chain's CDR3 is CSLLGHTDTQYF. As DNA, the CDR3 is TGCAGTCTCCTCGGTCACACAGATACGCAGTATTTT.